This T cell receptor (beta chain) was sequenced in a study of T cell changes during pregnancy in multiple sclerosis. Libraries were prepared by immunoSEQ multiplex PCR; TCRdb keeps only in-frame clonotypes and omits some of them. The sample carries 30,000 to 40,000 clones, about 89% recorded once. Germline loops: CDR1 MNHEY, CDR2 SMNVEV (reference sequence). This CDR3 is 13 amino acids long. V shed 4 bases and J 3 bases; nucleotides not matched to a gene: 3. The input for sequencing was CD8+ T cells from peripheral blood mononuclear cells, taken in the second trimester of pregnancy. The rearrangement uses TRBV27 and TRBJ2-7, with TRBD1 identical over 7 bases. This receptor was identified in a female donor with multiple sclerosis, enrolled in a pregnancy study. CDR3 region: CASSSTGNYEQYF. In nucleotides, the CDR3 is TGTGCCAGCAGTTCGACAGGGAACTACGAGCAGTACTTC.